Many counts were recorded for the clone carrying this T cell receptor beta chain. This record belongs to a study of regulatory T cells in long-lasting Graves disease. The authors built TCR beta libraries using iRepertoire HTBI primers and Arm-PCR of CDR3 regions. MiXCR, run by TCRdb on the multiplex PCR reads, gives a single entry per CDR3 protein. Seen here are a few hundred thousand distinct CDR3 sequences, roughly a quarter observed once, and the top ten hold over 25%. Time point described: persistent/refractory GD, antithyroid drugs over 5 years with positive TRAb. PBMCs provided the RNA from which the TCR library was made. A roughly 9-milliliter sample of peripheral blood was drawn into EDTA tubes. The starting material was peripheral blood mononuclear cells (PBMCs), obtained when the disease was refractory, from a patient treated with antithyroid drugs. The source is a female donor with Graves disease.

The CDR3 is CASSSLDRASYEQYF. CDR3 bases: TGTGCCAGCAGTTCCCTGGACAGGGCCTCCTACGAGCAGTACTTC. The genes are TRBV12-3 or TRBV12-4 and TRBJ2-7; 8 nucleotides align to TRBD1. The CDR3 sequence is 15 residues long. Germline trimming cut 4 bases from V and 0 bases from J; bases unmatched to any gene: 5.